What follows is one T cell receptor (beta chain) and its context. The antigen remains unidentified. This sample was included in a study of blood T cells in healthy people across ages. Study-level findings and limits: Diversity was higher, and naive CD4+ cells more numerous, in long-lived donors than in aged donors.

Each sample had at least 6 million PBMCs isolated. The germline CDR1 and CDR2 sequences are MNHEY and SVGAGI. This CDR3 is built from 17 residues. Together with a sample-barcoded 5' primer, a J-beta primer mix was included in a second PCR lasting roughly 6 to 12 cycles. At least 3 million CDR3-containing paired-end reads were obtained per sample. TCRdb independently ran MiXCR on the 5' RACE reads; one entry per CDR3 protein. The sample yields roughly 1.7 million distinct CDR3 sequences, roughly 30% seen once. Input material: blood. The sequence derives from a young woman in good health. V is TRBV6-5 and J is TRBJ2-5; D not certain. The DNA end lines up better with TRBJ2-7; the J call may be wrong. The CDR3 reads CASSYLISAGSSYEQYF. CDR3 nucleotide sequence: TGTGCCAGCAGTTACTTGATAAGTGCTGGTAGCTCCTACGAGCAGTACTTC.